Listed here are 2 T cell receptor beta chains from one sample, sequenced in a study of graft-versus-host responses after intestinal transplantation. The protocol was immunoSEQ multiplex PCR, while the TCRdb copy is restricted to in-frame clones and leaves out a portion. The table shows around 30,000 clones, with 85% to 95% occurring only once. Source: PBMCs, taken about ten weeks after intestinal transplant. The receptors derive from a human patient who received an intestinal transplant, so some T cells may come from the graft donor.

This clone was detected once. The V and J genes are TRBV20-1 and TRBJ1-1; possibly TRBD1 for D (6 bases). The CDR3 is 10 residues long. CDR1 is DFQATT, CDR2 SNEGSKA, per germline (reference sequence). V was trimmed by 6 bases and J by 11 bases, leaving 13 bases between them. The CDR3 here is CSAVPGAAFF. CDR3 DNA: TGCAGTGCCGTGCCGGGGGCTGCTTTCTTT.

The chain combines TRBV27 with TRBJ2-1; 9 bases agree with TRBD2. This CDR3 has 14 residues. The germline V gene encodes CDR1 MNHEY and CDR2 SMNVEV (reference sequence). V lost 7 bases to trimming and J lost 7 bases; unmatched junction nucleotides: 8. CDR3 in DNA: TGTGCCAGCACCTTAGCGGGAGAGGTTAATGAGCAGTTCTTC. Amino acid sequence: CASTLAGEVNEQFF.